One sample yielded the 18 T cell receptor beta chains listed below, sequenced in a study of blood T cell repertoires in COVID-19. TCRdb's table, derived via immunoSEQ multiplex PCR, lists solely in-frame clones and lacks some. The sample contains some 400,000 clones, around 90% of which appear only once. The material sequenced was peripheral blood. The receptors were sampled from a man aged 18 to 29 with active or convalescent COVID-19.

As concerns this clone: This sample includes further DNA sequences coding for the same CDR3. The chain combines TRBV4-1 with TRBJ1-5; D call uncertain. CDR3 length equals 13 residues. The germline V gene encodes CDR1 MGHRA and CDR2 YSYEKL. The V gene lost 0 bases and the J gene lost 5 bases, with 5 bases spanning the gap. The CDR3 nucleotides read TGCGCCAGCAGCCAAGAAAGAGATCAGCCCCAGCATTTT. It translates to CASSQERDQPQHF.

This clone was counted between two and nine times. The chain is built from TRBV25-1 and TRBJ1-6, with TRBD1 as a possible D gene (5 bases). Germline values: CDR1 MGHDK, CDR2 SYGVNS. V was trimmed by 1 base and J by 8 bases, leaving 9 bases between them. The CDR3 length is 14 residues. The CDR3 loop is CASSEFKGHSPLHF. The CDR3 DNA reads as TGTGCCAGCAGTGAATTTAAGGGGCATTCACCCCTCCACTTT.

The chain uses TRBV7-9 and TRBJ1-2, with 9 positions matching TRBD1. CDR1 SEHNR and CDR2 FQNEAQ come from the germline V gene (reference sequence). The ends lost 5 bases at V and 6 bases at J; junction bases unmatched: 10. The CDR3 sequence is 15 residues long. The CDR3 DNA is TGTGCCAGCAGCCCCCTCGGGACAGGGTACGATGGCTACACCTTC. It translates to CASSPLGTGYDGYTF. The complete variable domain, with remaining parts taken from reference TRBV7-9 and TRBJ1-2, reads DTGVSQNPRHKITKRGQNVTFRCDPISEHNRLYWYRQTLGQGPEFLTYFQNEAQLEKSRLLSDRFSAERPKGSFSTLEIQRTEQGDSAMYLCASSPLGTGYDGYTFGSGTRLTVV.

V gene TRBV19 combines with J gene TRBJ1-5; the D is unclear. V shed 1 base and J shed 1 base, with 8 bases lying between them. The CDR3 sequence is 15 residues long. Per germline, CDR1 LNHDA and CDR2 SQIVND (reference sequence). The CDR3 sequence: CASSIGPVSNQPQHF. DNA of the CDR3: TGTGCCAGTAGTATAGGTCCGGTCAGCAATCAGCCCCAGCATTTT.

The gene calls are TRBV15 and TRBJ1-5; D gene unclear. Per the germline V gene, CDR1 is LNHNV and CDR2 is YYDKDF (reference sequence). The V and J ends lost 0 bases and 4 bases respectively, with 10 bases between them. The CDR3 spans 15 residues. The CDR3 nucleotides are TGTGCCACCAGCAGAGATCGTATCGTGAATCAGCCCCAGCATTTT. Residues: CATSRDRIVNQPQHF.

This rearrangement joins TRBV11-3 to TRBJ2-1, with D maybe TRBD1 (6 bases). V was shortened by 0 bases and J by 4 bases, with 13 bases between the two germline ends. CDR3 length: 16 amino acids. Looked up from germline, CDR1 is SGHNT and CDR2 is YENEEA. The CDR3 reads CASSLESRGAYNEQFF. The CDR3 DNA sequence: TGTGCCAGCAGCTTAGAATCCAGGGGAGCGTACAATGAGCAGTTCTTC.

This chain links TRBV27 with TRBJ1-2; the match to TRBD1 covers 7 bases. The CDR3 is 14 residues long. In germline, CDR1 is MNHEY, CDR2 SMNVEV (reference sequence). The J segment lost 2 bases and the V segment lost 6 bases, leaving 6 bases of the junction unmatched. The CDR3 region has the DNA TGTGCCAGCAGAGCATCGACAGGGAACTATGGCTACACCTTC. Protein: CASRASTGNYGYTF.

The chain is built from TRBV7-2 and TRBJ2-1, with TRBD1 matching over 8 bases. V gave up 5 bases and J gave up 0 bases; unmatched junction bases: 6. Germline V gene lookup returns CDR1 SGHTA and CDR2 FQGNSA. The CDR3 contains 16 residues. The CDR3 loop reads CASSASGTGSYNEQFF. CDR3 bases: TGTGCCAGCAGCGCCAGTGGGACAGGCTCCTACAATGAGCAGTTCTTC.

The rearrangement uses TRBV11-2 and TRBJ2-1; 8 positions agree with TRBD2. This CDR3 contains 13 residues. Germline assignment: CDR1 SGHAT and CDR2 FQNNGV. Trimming cost V 8 bases and J 3 bases; bases outside gene matches: 3. As DNA, the CDR3 is TGTGCCAGCGCCGGGGGGGACTACAATGAGCAGTTCTTC. Protein: CASAGGDYNEQFF.

V is TRBV19 and J is TRBJ2-6; 10 bases line up with TRBD1. The trim removed 10 bases at V and 4 bases at J, leaving 10 bases unmatched. There are 16 residues in the CDR3. CDR1 and CDR2 (germline): LNHDA, SQIVND (reference sequence). This CDR3 is CATSGTGVKGANVLTF. The CDR3 region has the DNA TGTGCCACCAGCGGGACAGGGGTTAAAGGGGCCAACGTCCTGACTTTC.

The chain employs TRBV9 and TRBJ1-1, with a weak D call TRBD1 (5 bases). V was trimmed by 0 bases and J by 5 bases, leaving 8 bases between them. The CDR3 has 13 amino acids. Germline assignment: CDR1 SGDLS and CDR2 YYNGEE. In DNA, the CDR3 is TGTGCCAGCAGCGTAGAGGGGAAAACTGAAGCTTTCTTT. Translating gives CASSVEGKTEAFF.

The chain joins TRBV4-1 to TRBJ1-1; no firm D call. CDR1 is MGHRA and CDR2 is YSYEKL in the germline V gene. Trimming removed 5 bases from V and 1 base from J, with 11 bases in between. The CDR3 has 14 amino acids. The CDR3, as DNA: TGCGCCAGCAGCGTCCCGGGAGAGAACACTGAAGCTTTCTTT. Encoded protein: CASSVPGENTEAFF.

The genes are TRBV3-1 (or the pseudogene TRBV3-2) and TRBJ2-6; D is unresolved. The germline V gene has CDR1 LGHDT and CDR2 YNNKEL (reference sequence). This CDR3 contains 18 residues. Trimming took 0 bases from V and 1 from J, leaving 13 bases between them. CDR3 nucleotides: TGTGCCAGCAGCCAAGATTGGGCAGGCTCGTCTGGGGCCAACGTCCTGACTTTC. Translated: CASSQDWAGSSGANVLTF.

The chain has TRBV28 and TRBJ2-7, with 8 bases matching TRBD2. The ends lost 11 bases at V and 5 bases at J; junction bases unmatched: 14. CDR3 size: 14 residues. Germline assignment: CDR1 MDHEN and CDR2 SYDVKM. In DNA, the CDR3 is TGTGCCGCCGAAAGCGGGAGACGAATCCACGAGCAGTACTTC. Amino acid sequence: CAAESGRRIHEQYF.

The chain couples TRBV2 to TRBJ1-6; possible D gene TRBD1, 6 bases. The CDR3 is made up of 15 amino acids. The ends were cut back, 8 bases at V and 3 bases at J, with 14 bases in the middle. Germline lookup yields CDR1 SNHLY and CDR2 FYNNEI. DNA for the CDR3: TGTGCCAGCGGCGCCCGGGACAACTATAATTCACCCCTCCACTTT. Translating it yields CASGARDNYNSPLHF.

The chain uses TRBV29-1 and TRBJ1-1; TRBD1 matches 8 bases. In germline, CDR1 is SQVTM, CDR2 ANQGSEA. With 6 bases clipped from V and 4 bases from J, the junction kept 4 bases outside the gene matches. The CDR3 is made up of 12 amino acids. The DNA for the CDR3 is TGCAGCGTGCAGACAGGGGTCACTGAAGCTTTCTTT. Its translation: CSVQTGVTEAFF.

CDR3 protein: CASSPGENYGYTF. Written as DNA, the CDR3 is TGTGCCAGCAGCCCAGGGGAGAACTATGGCTACACCTTC. V and J are TRBV7-6 and TRBJ1-2; a possible D gene is TRBD1 (6 bases). Germline assignment: CDR1 SGHVS and CDR2 FNYEAQ. The germline V and J ends were trimmed by 5 bases and 2 bases, with 9 bases remaining between them. This CDR3 comprises 13 residues.

The chain joins TRBV7-2 to TRBJ1-2, with D perhaps TRBD1 (6 bases). Germline V gene lookup returns CDR1 SGHTA and CDR2 FQGNSA. This CDR3 is built from 15 residues. V was pared by 6 bases and J by 7 bases, with 21 bases between. CDR3 DNA: TGTGCCAGCAGTTCCGTACAGGGAAATAGGGGTGGCTACACCTTC. Its translation: CASSSVQGNRGGYTF.